Listed here is a single T cell receptor (beta chain). This sample stems from a study of blood T cell repertoires in COVID-19. This CDR3 is built from 17 residues. V lost 0 bases to trimming and J lost 6 bases, with 15 bases between them. CDR1 and CDR2 from the germline V gene are SEHNR and FQNEAQ (reference sequence). The repertoire was sequenced with immunoSEQ multiplex PCR; TCRdb's copy has only in-frame clones and lacks some. This sample has 200,000 or so clones, with around 86% found just once. This chain joins TRBV7-9 and TRBJ2-6; the D gene is possibly TRBD1 (5 bases). This TCR was sampled from a young man in a cohort exposed to, infected with or recovered from COVID-19 (not recorded which). Sequenced material: PBMCs or T cells enriched from blood (not recorded which). The CDR3 protein is CASSLAPGPFVANVLTF. The CDR3 DNA reads as TGTGCCAGCAGCTTAGCCCCAGGGCCCTTTGTGGCCAACGTCCTGACTTTC.